Here is one T cell receptor beta chain with its context. Time point noted: newly diagnosed GD, antithyroid drugs for less than 3 months. From PBMCs, RNA was extracted and then used to make the TCR library. The entry originates in a study of regulatory T cells in long-lasting Graves disease. The V and J ends lost 2 bases and 4 bases, in that order; junction bases with no gene match: 4. This CDR3 is 15 amino acids long. The germline gives CDR1 SQVTM, CDR2 ANQGSEA. Library construction for TCR beta used iRepertoire HTBI primers and Arm-PCR of CDR3 regions. Using its own MiXCR run on the multiplex PCR reads, TCRdb lists one record per CDR3 protein. This table has about 440,000 distinct CDR3 sequences, about a sixth appearing once. This same sample was also taken into another study, of T cells in Graves' hyperthyroidism and ophthalmopathy. From that study: HTBI primers were the set used in a first-round RT-PCR of the TCR CDR3.

The clonotype originates from a woman aged 18-29 years with Graves disease. Sequencing was performed on peripheral blood mononuclear cells (PBMCs), taken at new diagnosis, from a patient treated with antithyroid drugs. This chain joins TRBV29-1 and TRBJ2-1; 11 nucleotides match TRBD2. The CDR3 DNA follows: TGCAGCGTTGAACGGCTAGCGGGGGGATACAATGAGCAGTTCTTC. This codes for CSVERLAGGYNEQFF.